This T cell receptor beta chain was profiled in a study of T cell changes during pregnancy in multiple sclerosis. On this clone itself: The junction shows a germline mismatch at one end, possibly a read error.

Germline V gene data show CDR1 as LNHNV and CDR2 as YYDKDF (reference sequence). The CDR3 has 11 amino acids. Assay: immunoSEQ multiplex PCR; the TCRdb copy retains only in-frame clones and omits some. The sample consists of around 75,000 clones, roughly 90% of them appearing once. The clonotype originates from a female donor in good health, enrolled as a control in a pregnancy study. The chain is built from TRBV15 and TRBJ1-2; 7 bases align to TRBD1. Specimen: peripheral blood, collected in the first trimester of pregnancy. In nucleotides, the CDR3 is TGTGCCACCCTACAGACCGGGACAGTGAATTTC. Protein product: CATLQTGTVNF.